This T cell receptor (beta chain) was found in a study of beta chain features in type 1 diabetes. Broader study findings: Compared with healthy donors, patients appeared to share more similar naive, central memory and regulatory TCRB repertoires. Shortening that was moderate but significant affected the TCRB CDR3s of Type 1 diabetes patients in all four CD4+ subsets.

Reverse transcription of all isolated RNA meant that expressed TCRB transcripts were sequenced. This table comes from immunoSEQ multiplex PCR, and its TCRdb copy is limited to in-frame clones, with some not included. Of under 400,000 clones in the sample, roughly 12% were seen once. Trimming took 1 base from V and 4 from J; bases not matched to a gene: 9. Germline values: CDR1 SGHAT, CDR2 FQNNGV. The CDR3 loop spans 18 amino acids. Concerning this clone itself: Its antigen is not identified.

The receptor was derived from a woman aged 18-29 years with type 1 diabetes. The V gene is TRBV11-2, the J gene TRBJ2-6, with 8 bases matching TRBD1. The sample taken for sequencing was naive CD4+ T cells from blood. In nucleotides, the CDR3 is TGTGCCAGCAGCTTAGCGCAGGGGGCACTTCTCGGGGCCAACGTCCTGACTTTC. This gives the protein CASSLAQGALLGANVLTF.